This T cell receptor beta chain was retrieved from a study of cytomegalovirus exposure and HLA in healthy donors. Study in general: From HLA-typed donors, an early data release held tens of millions of unique TCRs. Of roughly 400 genotyped donors, about 81% grouped in the Caucasian-associated ancestry cluster.

The trim removed 0 bases at V and 3 bases at J, leaving 11 bases unmatched. CDR3 length: 18 residues. In germline, CDR1 is MNHEY, CDR2 SMNVEV (reference sequence). With 60 Vbeta and 13 Jbeta primers, the PCR was carried out. Sequenced by immunoSEQ multiplex PCR; TCRdb stores in-frame clones only, minus some. Of approximately 180,000 clones in the sample, more than 80% were seen once. This chain links TRBV27 with TRBJ1-3, with 7 bases identical to TRBD1. This receptor was taken from a woman aged 18 to 35 in good health and CMV-seropositive. The sample consisted of PBMCs. CDR3 coding DNA: TGTGCCAGCAGTTTATCTTCCGCCGACAGGGTGGGTGGAAACACCATATATTTT. Protein product: CASSLSSADRVGGNTIYF.